A selection of T cell receptor beta chains follows, all from one sample in a study of blood T cell repertoires in COVID-19. Data came from immunoSEQ multiplex PCR; TCRdb stores just in-frame clones and leaves some out. The sample contains approximately 130,000 clones, 65% to 85% of which appear only once. Sequenced input: peripheral blood. These receptors originate from a man aged 80 or over with active or convalescent COVID-19. CDR3s leave out the opening cysteine and the closing phenylalanine or tryptophan. The size entry is marked missing in some rows and otherwise reads once, few, many or a size class.

j_gene,v_gene,abundance,CDR3aa
TRBJ2-2,TRBV6-5,-,ASKTNTGELF
TRBJ2-7,TRBV5-1,-,ASSLEGQSYEQY
TRBJ2-5,TRBV4-1,-,ASSLAGGEETQY
TRBJ2-7,TRBV11-2,-,ASTLAGAVYEQY
TRBJ2-1,TRBV7-2,-,ASSTGKAGGYNEQF
TRBJ1-2,TRBV10-1,-,ASSDSKAPPEYGYT
TRBJ2-3,TRBV28,once,ASGAAGLDTQY
TRBJ2-5,TRBV5-4,-,ASSRGGDQETQY
TRBJ2-1,TRBV4-2,once,ASSPGGDYNEQF
TRBJ2-3,TRBV9,-,ASSFRTGGGTDTQY
TRBJ1-2,TRBV7-8,-,ASSSLRIGRSYGYT
TRBJ2-2,TRBV27,-,ASSQRQGPGELF
TRBJ1-5,TRBV7-9,-,ASSYLGAGGPSGGQPQH
TRBJ1-2,TRBV18,-,ASHPGGDLYGYT
TRBJ1-6,TRBV28,-,ASSQDYSPLH
TRBJ1-3,TRBV9,once,ASSVAQGNTIY
TRBJ2-3,TRBV3-1/TRBV3-2,-,ASSQDEGARVAQY
TRBJ2-7,TRBV6-6,-,ASSYGTGGPRY
TRBJ2-3,TRBV5-1,-,ASSSYRGRTDTQY
TRBJ1-2,TRBV28,-,ASSPPSRGAHGYT
TRBJ2-7,TRBV4-1,few,ASSPNTGGQGGYREY
TRBJ2-2,TRBV28,-,ASSSLAGGPGELF
TRBJ1-5,TRBV6-5,-,ASSRQSNQPQH
TRBJ2-1,TRBV5-1,-,ASSLEGGGDNEQF
TRBJ1-5,TRBV7-2,-,ASSQRGQGAIYSNQPQH
TRBJ2-3,TRBV4-3,-,ASSQDLRGGEADTQY
TRBJ2-7,TRBV5-5,-,ASSPYYEQY
TRBJ2-5,TRBV7-2,-,ASSLEGVGLGETQY
TRBJ1-3,TRBV4-2,-,ASSRDRGPSSGNTIY
TRBJ2-3,TRBV9,few,ASSLTSGGVDTQY
TRBJ2-3,TRBV5-1,-,ASSLRGDYTDTQY
TRBJ2-7,TRBV28,-,ASRPGQALYEQY
TRBJ1-2,TRBV20-1,once,SASPGQGIVSYT
TRBJ1-4,TRBV6-5,-,ASSRGQAEKLF
TRBJ2-7,TRBV5-4,-,ASSQDRAEQY
TRBJ1-6,TRBV7-2,-,ASSSRQGGNSPLH
TRBJ1-5,TRBV20-1,-,SASQGHGNQPQH
TRBJ1-6,TRBV11-2,-,ASSLGVSPLH
TRBJ2-2,TRBV5-1,-,ASSLLAGGTGELF
TRBJ1-4,TRBV28,-,ASRPGQGNEKLF
TRBJ1-6,TRBV4-2,-,ASSQDVSNRLKASPLH
TRBJ2-7,TRBV11-3,few,ASSSGAPGEQY
TRBJ2-7,TRBV6-5,few,ASSYLGTSEQY
TRBJ1-1,TRBV5-4,-,ASSFYSGAGEAF
TRBJ2-3,TRBV10-1,-,ASSESSGGSSTDTQY
TRBJ2-2,TRBV7-2,-,ASSPYPGGAGELF
TRBJ1-4,TRBV5-1,-,ASSSLGATNEKLF